These 27 T cell receptor beta chains share one sample of origin, sequenced in a study of shared clonotypes between healthy human individuals. Data came from immunoSEQ multiplex PCR; TCRdb stores just in-frame clones and leaves some out. The sample lists 2 million to 2.5 million clones, around 95% occurring once. The sequencing input was naive CD4+ T cells sorted from blood. Specified subset: CD45RA+ positively selected. Receptor source: a man aged 18 to 29 in good health.

The chain employs TRBV6-6 and TRBJ1-1; D gene unclear. CDR3 length: 14 residues. Germline V CDR1 and CDR2: MNHNY, SVGAGI (reference sequence). V dropped 7 bases and J dropped 0 bases, with 12 bases sitting between them. The CDR3 region is CASTLTPMNTEAFF. The CDR3 bases are TGTGCCAGCACTCTTACCCCGATGAACACTGAAGCTTTCTTT.

This chain joins TRBV19 and TRBJ1-1, with D maybe TRBD1 (6 bases). The CDR3 spans 13 residues. The V end was cut by 5 bases, the J end by 8 bases, with 15 bases between. Germline CDR1 reads LNHDA; CDR2 reads SQIVND (reference sequence). The CDR3 DNA reads TGTGCCAGTAGTCCCGTGGGGGGCTCGGAAGCTTTCTTT. This codes for CASSPVGGSEAFF.

The chain carries TRBV28 and TRBJ1-2; tentative D call: TRBD1 (6 bases). Germline V lookup: CDR1 MDHEN, CDR2 SYDVKM. The CDR3 is 15 residues long. The germline V and J ends were trimmed by 8 bases and 3 bases, with 19 bases remaining between them. The CDR3 bases are TGTGCCAGCCACGTGCCGGGGGGCGCGTACTATGGCTACACCTTC. Translating it yields CASHVPGGAYYGYTF.

This sequence joins TRBV7-9 and TRBJ1-3; the D gene is possibly TRBD1 (6 bases). CDR3 length: 18 residues. Trimming took off 4 bases at V and 0 bases at J, with 19 bases between the two ends. Per the germline V gene, CDR1 is SEHNR and CDR2 is FQNEAQ (reference sequence). This chain's CDR3 is CASSSLTPGHYSGNTIYF. CDR3 nucleotides: TGTGCCAGCAGCTCCTTAACTCCGGGACACTACTCTGGAAACACCATATATTTT.

This chain uses TRBV25-1 with TRBJ2-1, with TRBD2 as a possible D gene (6 bases). The CDR3 is 18 amino acids. Trimming stripped 3 bases from V and 2 bases from J, with 20 bases between. Germline V gives CDR1 MGHDK, CDR2 SYGVNS. The CDR3 nucleotides are TGTGCCAGCAGTGACCCACGCAAGGGAGGAAGGACCTACAATGAGCAGTTCTTC. Translated: CASSDPRKGGRTYNEQFF.

The J gene is TRBJ2-2, the V gene TRBV5-1; D gene uncertain. Germline V gene data show CDR1 as SGHRS and CDR2 as YFSETQ. This CDR3 is 17 amino acids long. Trimming shortened V by 0 bases and J by 7 bases, and 19 bases separated the two germline ends. CDR3 nucleotides: TGCGCCAGCAGCTTGGAACCCACATCGGGCTCGCACGGGGAGCTGTTTTTT. Translating gives CASSLEPTSGSHGELFF.

Notes on this clone: Other nucleotide sequences from this sample produce the same CDR3. The J gene is TRBJ2-7, the V gene TRBV6-6, with 10 bases that match TRBD2. J gave up 2 bases and V 0 bases, and 1 base lay outside the gene matches. Germline V gene data show CDR1 as MNHNY and CDR2 as SVGAGI (reference sequence). The CDR3 runs 15 residues. CDR3 in amino acids: CASSYSLAGAYEQYF. The CDR3 DNA reads TGTGCCAGCAGTTACTCCCTAGCGGGAGCCTACGAGCAGTACTTC.

As to this clone: This specimen includes other DNA sequences encoding the same CDR3. CDR3 sequence: CASSLGVGNEQFF. CDR3 bases: TGTGCCAGCAGCTTAGGGGTGGGGAATGAGCAGTTCTTC. The J gene is TRBJ2-1, the V gene TRBV7-3; D gene ambiguous. The germline V gene encodes CDR1 SGHTA and CDR2 FQGTGA. With 2 bases removed from V and 7 bases from J, the gap between germline ends came to 9 bases. This CDR3 is 13 amino acids long. Supplemented by reference TRBV7-3 and TRBJ2-1, the full variable domain reads GAGVSQTPSNKVTEKGKYVELRCDPISGHTALYWYRQSLGQGPEFLIYFQGTGAADDSGLPNDRFFAVRPEGSVSTLKIQRTERGDSAVYLCASSLGVGNEQFFGPGTRLTVL.

The chain uses TRBV11-2 and TRBJ2-7; D gene ambiguous. Germline CDR1 reads SGHAT; CDR2 reads FQNNGV. The CDR3 extends over 14 amino acids. V lost 3 bases and J 2 bases, leaving 11 bases between the germline ends. CDR3 amino acids: CASSFVQNPYEQYF. In DNA, the CDR3 is TGTGCCAGCAGCTTCGTACAGAATCCCTACGAGCAGTACTTC.

This chain uses TRBV7-9 with TRBJ1-1; 8 positions match TRBD1. The CDR3 totals 16 residues. Germline V CDR1 and CDR2: SEHNR, FQNEAQ (reference sequence). Germline trimming cut 3 bases from V and 5 bases from J; bases unmatched to any gene: 11. The CDR3 DNA reads TGTGCCAGCAGCTTGGGGGAGGACAGGGCGGGGACTGAAGCTTTCTTT. Amino acid sequence: CASSLGEDRAGTEAFF.

The rearrangement uses TRBV6-5 and TRBJ2-5; maybe TRBD2 (6 bases). CDR1 and CDR2 from the germline V gene are MNHEY and SVGAGI. With 6 bases removed from V and 5 bases from J, the gap between germline ends came to 13 bases. CDR3 length equals 13 residues. The CDR3 reads CASSPPSGETQYF. In DNA form, the CDR3 reads TGTGCCAGCAGCCCCCCCAGCGGGGAGACCCAGTACTTC.

The chain employs TRBV5-4 and TRBJ2-5; 7 positions agree with TRBD1. Trimming removed 6 bases from V and 5 bases from J; junction bases left unmatched: 7. Germline V gene sequence: CDR1 SGHNT, CDR2 YYREEE (reference sequence). The CDR3 extends over 13 amino acids. CDR3 sequence reads: CASTQGVGETQYF. The CDR3 DNA is TGTGCCAGCACCCAGGGGGTCGGTGAGACCCAGTACTTC.

The V gene is TRBV7-2, the J gene TRBJ1-5; D is unresolved. Germline CDR1 is SGHTA and CDR2 is FQGNSA. Between the trimmed V and J ends, which lost 5 bases and 0 bases, there was a span of 11 bases. This CDR3 region has 15 residues. The CDR3 here is CASSAYADSNQPQHF. The CDR3 region has the DNA TGTGCCAGCAGCGCCTATGCGGATAGCAATCAGCCCCAGCATTTT.

The chain carries TRBV27 and TRBJ2-6; 8 positions match TRBD1. The junction had 5 bases not matched to a gene; V was cut back by 5 bases and J by 2 bases. Per germline, CDR1 MNHEY and CDR2 SMNVEV (reference sequence). This CDR3 comprises 16 residues. The CDR3 bases are TGTGCCAGCAGTCCTAGGACAGGGACTGGGGCCAACGTCCTGACTTTC. Translation gives CASSPRTGTGANVLTF.

This rearrangement joins TRBV18 to TRBJ1-6; D is possibly TRBD1 (6 bases). V was trimmed by 1 base and J by 9 bases, leaving 10 bases between them. From germline, CDR1 is KGHSH and CDR2 LQKENI. The CDR3 has 14 residues. The CDR3 DNA reads TGTGCCAGCTCACCACAGGGGGAAAGTTCACCCCTCCACTTT. Its translation is CASSPQGESSPLHF.

The sample holds one count of this clone. This chain links TRBV18 with TRBJ2-7; no clear D gene. The CDR3 has 13 amino acids. The germline gives CDR1 KGHSH, CDR2 LQKENI. The V gene lost 3 bases and the J gene lost 2 bases, with 8 bases spanning the gap. The CDR3 loop reads CASSPTFPYEQYF. In DNA, the CDR3 is TGTGCCAGCTCACCTACGTTCCCCTACGAGCAGTACTTC.

The chain joins TRBV7-9 to TRBJ2-1; D possibly matches TRBD1 or TRBD2 (6 bases each). With 5 bases removed from V and 8 bases from J, the gap between germline ends came to 19 bases. The germline V gene encodes CDR1 SEHNR and CDR2 FQNEAQ (reference sequence). This CDR3 is 15 amino acids long. The CDR3 region is CASSRGTQLFDEQFF. CDR3 sequence (DNA): TGTGCCAGCAGCCGCGGGACACAGCTTTTCGATGAGCAGTTCTTC.

The chain links TRBV7-2 to TRBJ2-7, with no clear D. The CDR3 is made up of 13 amino acids. V lost 2 bases, J lost 3 bases, and 8 bases lay in between. Germline V gene lookup returns CDR1 SGHTA and CDR2 FQGNSA. In DNA form, the CDR3 reads TGTGCCAGCAGCTTATTAACGCTCTACGAGCAGTACTTC. Its translation: CASSLLTLYEQYF.

The genes are TRBV11-2 and TRBJ1-1; 7 bases fit TRBD1. CDR1 is SGHAT and CDR2 is FQNNGV in the germline V gene. There are 13 residues in the CDR3. The ends lost 5 bases at V and 5 bases at J; junction bases unmatched: 5. DNA for the CDR3: TGTGCCAGCAGCCCACAGGGGAGGACTGAAGCTTTCTTT. It translates to CASSPQGRTEAFF. Based on the CDR3 plus reference TRBV11-2 and TRBJ1-1, the full variable domain is EAGVAQSPRYKIIEKRQSVAFWCNPISGHATLYWYQQILGQGPKLLIQFQNNGVVDDSQLPKDRFSAERLKGVDSTLKIQPAKLEDSAVYLCASSPQGRTEAFFGQGTRLTVV.

V is TRBV6-1 and J is TRBJ1-1; D unclear. V shed 1 base and J shed 11 bases, with 14 bases lying between them. There are 13 residues in the CDR3. The germline V gene has CDR1 MNHNS and CDR2 SASEGT. The CDR3 reads CASSEGIRMWAFF. CDR3 nucleotides: TGTGCCAGCAGTGAAGGGATCCGTATGTGGGCTTTCTTT.

V and J are TRBV7-9 and TRBJ2-5, with D perhaps matching TRBD2 (5 bases). Trimming shortened V by 3 bases and J by 1 base, and 6 bases separated the two germline ends. The germline V gene has CDR1 SEHNR and CDR2 FQNEAQ (reference sequence). This CDR3 has 13 amino acids. CDR3 sequence: CASSFTSQETQYF. CDR3 in DNA: TGTGCCAGCAGCTTCACTAGCCAAGAGACCCAGTACTTC. Filled out from reference TRBV7-9 and TRBJ2-5, the complete variable domain reads DTGVSQNPRHKITKRGQNVTFRCDPISEHNRLYWYRQTLGQGPEFLTYFQNEAQLEKSRLLSDRFSAERPKGSFSTLEIQRTEQGDSAMYLCASSFTSQETQYFGPGTRLLVL.

J is TRBJ1-1 and V is TRBV27; TRBD1 matches at 9 bases. The CDR3 is made up of 14 amino acids. The germline CDR1 and CDR2 sequences are MNHEY and SMNVEV (reference sequence). Trimming removed 7 bases from V and 5 bases from J; junction bases left unmatched: 8. This CDR3 is CASKIQGARTEAFF. As DNA, the CDR3 is TGTGCCAGCAAGATACAGGGGGCGCGGACTGAAGCTTTCTTT.

CDR3 sequence (DNA): TGTGCCAGCAGTGATAACAGGGAAGGGTACACCTTC. This translates into CASSDNREGYTF. J is TRBJ1-2 and V is TRBV6-6; a weak D match, TRBD1 (6 bases). V was trimmed by 5 bases and J by 11 bases, leaving 15 bases between them. The CDR3 totals 12 residues. Germline V gene data show CDR1 as MNHNY and CDR2 as SVGAGI (reference sequence).

The chain employs TRBV5-1 and TRBJ2-1; tentative D call: TRBD2 (5 bases). Trimming stripped 0 bases from V and 9 bases from J, with 16 bases between. The germline V gene encodes CDR1 SGHRS and CDR2 YFSETQ. The CDR3 sequence is 15 residues long. This chain's CDR3 is CASSLVVAGSGEQFF. DNA of the CDR3: TGCGCCAGCAGCTTGGTAGTGGCGGGTTCGGGTGAGCAGTTCTTC.

The chain employs TRBV5-1 and TRBJ1-6; a weak D match, TRBD1 (6 bases). The V and J ends lost 0 bases and 7 bases respectively, with 11 bases between them. The CDR3 runs 15 residues. Germline CDR1 reads SGHRS; CDR2 reads YFSETQ. The CDR3 nucleotides are TGCGCCAGCAGCTTGGAGCAGGGGCCAAATTCACCCCTCCACTTT. Amino acid sequence: CASSLEQGPNSPLHF.

Note on this clone: Sequence at one end of the junction differs from germline and may be a read error. The chain employs TRBV7-7 and TRBJ2-2; TRBD2 agrees at 7 bases. CDR3 size: 14 residues. Germline V gene sequence: CDR1 SSHAT, CDR2 FNYEAQ (reference sequence). The CDR3 DNA reads as TGTGCTAGCAGCCCCTTGCGGGAGACCGGGGAGCTGTTTTTT. It translates to CASSPLRETGELFF.

The CDR3 region has the DNA TGTGCCAGCAGTGAAGAGAGGGGAGTTAACAATCAGCCCCAGCATTTT. Translated, it gives CASSEERGVNNQPQHF. The V and J genes are TRBV6-1 and TRBJ1-5, with TRBD1 as a possible D gene (5 bases). V was trimmed by 1 base and J by 3 bases, leaving 13 bases between them. The CDR3 has 16 residues. Germline V gives CDR1 MNHNS, CDR2 SASEGT.